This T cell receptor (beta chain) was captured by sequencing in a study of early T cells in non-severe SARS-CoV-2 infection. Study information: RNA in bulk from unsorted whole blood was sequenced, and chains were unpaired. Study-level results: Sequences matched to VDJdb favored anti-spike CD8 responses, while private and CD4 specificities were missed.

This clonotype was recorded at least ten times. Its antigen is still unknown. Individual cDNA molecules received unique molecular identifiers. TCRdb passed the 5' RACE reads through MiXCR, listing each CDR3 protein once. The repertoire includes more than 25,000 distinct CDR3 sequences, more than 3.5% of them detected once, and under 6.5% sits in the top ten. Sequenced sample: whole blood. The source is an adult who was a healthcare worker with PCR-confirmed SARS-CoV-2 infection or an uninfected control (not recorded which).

The CDR3 spells CASSEALTGVYGYTF. CDR3 nucleotides: TGTGCCAGCAGTGAAGCTTTGACAGGGGTCTATGGCTACACCTTC. The J gene is TRBJ1-2, the V gene TRBV6-1; 8 nucleotides line up with TRBD1. This CDR3 is 15 amino acids long. Per the germline V gene, CDR1 is MNHNS and CDR2 is SASEGT. The ends lost 0 bases at V and 4 bases at J; junction bases unmatched: 4.